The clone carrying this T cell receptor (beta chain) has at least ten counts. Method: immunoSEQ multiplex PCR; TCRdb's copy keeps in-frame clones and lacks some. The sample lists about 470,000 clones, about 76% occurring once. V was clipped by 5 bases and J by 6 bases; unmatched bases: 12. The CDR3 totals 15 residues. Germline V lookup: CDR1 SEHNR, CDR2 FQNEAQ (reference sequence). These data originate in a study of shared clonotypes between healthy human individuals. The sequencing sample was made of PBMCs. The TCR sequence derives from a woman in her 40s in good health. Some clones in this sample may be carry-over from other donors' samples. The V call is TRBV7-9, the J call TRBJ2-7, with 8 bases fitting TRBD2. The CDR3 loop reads CASSPRGAGEVEQYF. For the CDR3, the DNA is TGTGCCAGCAGCCCCCGTGGAGCGGGAGAGGTCGAGCAGTACTTC.